This T cell receptor (beta chain) stems from a study of blood T cell repertoires in COVID-19. Study-level information: Specimens from acute and convalescent COVID-19 originated in the United States, Italy and Spain.

Source study methods: Amplification with reference gene primers provided the estimates of nucleated cell counts. Libraries were prepared by immunoSEQ multiplex PCR; TCRdb keeps only in-frame clonotypes and omits some of them. The V and J calls and clone size were taken over from that table, and D and trimming were inferred from the DNA. Among roughly 120,000 clones listed, about 80% were seen once. The receptor comes from an older man with active or convalescent COVID-19. What was sequenced was peripheral blood.

CDR3 DNA sequence: TGTGCCAGCAGCCTACAACAAGGACTAGTGGGGGGTGGTACGCAGTATTTT. Residues: CASSLQQGLVGGGTQYF. The chain links TRBV7-2 to TRBJ2-3; 7 bases map to TRBD2. Trimming cost V 5 bases and J 8 bases; bases outside gene matches: 19. CDR1 is SGHTA, CDR2 FQGNSA, per germline. CDR3 size: 17 residues.